Listed below are T cell receptor beta chains from one sample, sequenced in a study of blood T cell repertoires in COVID-19. Method: immunoSEQ multiplex PCR; TCRdb's copy keeps in-frame clones and lacks some. The sample includes about 100,000 clones, approximately 89% of them seen just once. What was sequenced was peripheral blood. All receptors come from a man aged 50 or older with active COVID-19. The CDR3 runs from the conserved cysteine through the conserved F or W. A D gene is named only where the DNA matches it firmly. Clone sizes are given selectively: once, few, many, or a class where the clone is expanded.

>TRBJ1-4|TRBV7-9|.|.|14
CASSPNSGYEKLFF
TGTGCCAGCAGCCCAAACAGTGGTTATGAAAAACTGTTTTTT
>TRBJ2-5|TRBV5-4|.|.|16
CASTSNLNRVGETQYF
TGTGCCAGCACCTCCAACTTAAACAGGGTCGGGGAGACCCAGTACTTC
>TRBJ2-5|TRBV29-1|.|.|14
CSVEILIMQETQYF
TGCAGCGTTGAAATACTAATCATGCAAGAGACCCAGTACTTC
>TRBJ2-1|TRBV5-1|.|.|19
CASSLGLTASKSSYNEQFF
TGCGCCAGCAGCTTGGGGCTGACAGCTTCCAAGAGCTCCTACAATGAGCAGTTCTTC
>TRBJ2-7|TRBV3-1/TRBV3-2|.|few|14
CASSQGGAAYEQYF
TGTGCCAGCAGCCAAGGCGGGGCAGCCTACGAGCAGTACTTC
>TRBJ1-2|TRBV7-9|.|.|15
CASSLGETANYGYTF
TGTGCCAGCAGCTTAGGGGAGACCGCTAACTATGGCTACACCTTC
>TRBJ2-2|TRBV7-3|TRBD1|.|13
CASSLRGQGELFF
TGTGCCAGCAGCTTAAGGGGACAGGGGGAGCTGTTTTTT
>TRBJ2-5|TRBV11-2|TRBD2|.|14
CASSPSRASGTQYF
TGTGCCAGCAGCCCCTCCCGGGCTAGCGGGACCCAGTACTTC
>TRBJ2-7|TRBV11-2|.|.|16
CASRLLGGRSSYEQYF
TGTGCCAGCAGACTTCTCGGAGGTCGGAGCTCCTACGAGCAGTACTTC
>TRBJ1-2|TRBV6-5|.|.|14
CASREDSINYGYTF
TGTGCCAGCAGGGAGGACAGCATTAACTATGGCTACACCTTC
>TRBJ2-7|TRBV6-5|.|.|15
CASSYSSGSHYEQYF
TGTGCCAGCAGTTACTCATCGGGGTCCCACTACGAGCAGTACTTC
>TRBJ2-4|TRBV10-2|.|once|13
CATADTAKNIQYF
TGCGCCACCGCGGATACGGCCAAAAACATTCAGTACTTC
>TRBJ1-5|TRBV28|TRBD1|.|15
CASSPGQFSNQPQHF
TGTGCCAGCAGCCCGGGACAGTTTAGCAATCAGCCCCAGCATTTT
>TRBJ1-1|TRBV6-1|.|.|15
CASSENRVASTEAFF
TGTGCCAGCAGTGAAAACAGGGTGGCGAGCACTGAAGCTTTCTTT
>TRBJ2-3|TRBV7-9|TRBD2|.|16
CASSLTSGVRTDTQYF
TGTGCCAGCAGCTTAACTAGCGGGGTCCGCACAGATACGCAGTATTTT
>TRBJ2-7|TRBV10-2|TRBD2|.|14
CASMIAGRSYEQYF
TGCGCCAGCATGATAGCGGGCCGCTCCTACGAGCAGTACTTC
>TRBJ1-4|TRBV7-2|.|.|16
CASSSPGRGYNEKLFF
TGTGCCAGCAGCTCCCCGGGGCGGGGGTATAATGAAAAACTGTTTTTT
>TRBJ2-7|TRBV14|TRBD2|.|13
CASSFRTSSEQYF
TGTGCCAGCAGCTTCCGGACTAGCAGCGAGCAGTACTTC
>TRBJ1-5|TRBV6-5|.|.|12
CASRESNQPQHF
TGTGCCAGTAGGGAGAGCAATCAGCCCCAGCATTTT
>TRBJ2-2|TRBV29-1|TRBD1|.|16
CSVERGTGRSTGELFF
TGCAGCGTTGAGAGAGGGACAGGGAGATCGACCGGGGAGCTGTTTTTT
>TRBJ2-1|TRBV19|TRBD1|few|14
CASSISYRGKGQFF
TGTGCCAGTAGTATTTCCTACAGGGGAAAAGGGCAGTTCTTC
>TRBJ2-5|TRBV10-2|TRBD2|.|18
CASSEALWTSGGRETQYF
TGCGCCAGCAGTGAGGCCCTATGGACTAGCGGGGGGCGAGAGACCCAGTACTTC
>TRBJ2-2|TRBV6-6|TRBD1|.|14
CASTLTGGPGELFF
TGTGCCAGCACCTTGACAGGGGGCCCCGGGGAGCTGTTTTTT